The 18 T cell receptor beta chains below come from one sample, sequenced in a study of cytomegalovirus exposure and HLA in healthy donors (dated 2017 in TCRdb). Preparation of the library involved the immunoSEQ multiplex PCR assay. The clones in this table, taken by TCRdb from immuneACCESS, are in-frame only. Not every clone is retained; where verified, under half of the shortfall comes from an unresolved V gene, and the cause of the rest is unknown. The sample data list about 130,000 clones, and roughly 87% of these were observed just once. Of the sample, 8% to 9.5% falls within the top ten clones. Sequenced input: PBMCs. These receptors were taken from a woman in her late teens or twenties in good health and CMV-seropositive.

The chain recombines TRBV7-8 with TRBJ1-3; possibly TRBD1 for D (5 bases). The germline CDR1 and CDR2 sequences are SGHVS and FQNEAQ. The CDR3 consists of 15 residues. V was trimmed by 1 base and J by 4 bases, leaving 11 bases between them. Here the CDR3 reads CASSLGSGGGNTIYF. The CDR3 region has the DNA TGTGCCAGCAGCTTAGGCTCGGGGGGGGGAAACACCATATATTTT.

This clone was recorded only once. This rearrangement joins TRBV28 to TRBJ1-5; D call uncertain. Germline V gene data show CDR1 as MDHEN and CDR2 as SYDVKM. Between the trimmed V and J ends, which lost 1 base and 0 bases, there was a span of 28 bases. The CDR3 extends over 22 amino acids. As DNA, the CDR3 is TGTGCCAGCAGTTTATCTTACGCGAACCGAGGGCGGTGGACCGATAGCAATCAGCCCCAGCATTTT. Its translation is CASSLSYANRGRWTDSNQPQHF. Full variable domain (remainder filled in from reference TRBV28 and TRBJ1-5): DVKVTQSSRYLVKRTGEKVFLECVQDMDHENMFWYRQDPGLGLRLIYFSYDVKMKEKGDIPEGYSVSREKKERFSLILESASTNQTSMYLCASSLSYANRGRWTDSNQPQHFGDGTRLSIL.

This sequence joins TRBV5-1 and TRBJ2-5; the D gene is possibly TRBD2 (7 bases). Germline loops: CDR1 SGHRS, CDR2 YFSETQ. The V and J ends lost 3 bases and 1 base respectively, with 16 bases between them. The CDR3 is made up of 16 amino acids. The CDR3 DNA follows: TGCGCCAGCAGCTCCCGCGGGCGGGGGCGCCAAGAGACCCAGTACTTC. This gives the protein CASSSRGRGRQETQYF.

The CDR3 sequence: CASSPPSMRAFF. DNA for the CDR3: TGTGCCAGCAGTCCCCCCTCGATGCGGGCTTTCTTT. The J gene is TRBJ1-1, the V gene TRBV28; D gene ambiguous. Trimming pared 5 bases from V and 11 bases from J, leaving 15 bases between. In germline, CDR1 is MDHEN, CDR2 SYDVKM. This CDR3 has 12 residues. The full variable domain, rest sourced from reference TRBV28 and TRBJ1-1, is DVKVTQSSRYLVKRTGEKVFLECVQDMDHENMFWYRQDPGLGLRLIYFSYDVKMKEKGDIPEGYSVSREKKERFSLILESASTNQTSMYLCASSPPSMRAFFGQGTRLTVV.

In this sample, this clone turned up a few times. V and J are TRBV6-5 and TRBJ1-6; D is unresolved. This CDR3 contains 13 residues. Trimming pared 4 bases from V and 10 bases from J, leaving 11 bases between. Germline-derived CDR1 and CDR2 are MNHEY and SVGAGI. The CDR3 DNA reads TGTGCCAGCAGTTCCGGGGAACGGTCACCCCTCCACTTT. Residues: CASSSGERSPLHF.

The chain carries TRBV19 and TRBJ2-5, with TRBD1 identical over 7 bases. Germline V gene data show CDR1 as LNHDA and CDR2 as SQIVND (reference sequence). The CDR3 loop spans 17 amino acids. The V and J ends lost 1 base and 3 bases, in that order; junction bases with no gene match: 11. The CDR3 DNA follows: TGTGCCAGTAGTATAGGAACAACGGGACAGCCTAAAGAGACCCAGTACTTC. Translation: CASSIGTTGQPKETQYF.

This clone was found a few times. CDR3 region: CSARDGPEAFF. Here the CDR3 DNA reads TGCAGTGCTAGAGATGGGCCTGAAGCTTTCTTT. The V and J genes are TRBV20-1 and TRBJ1-1; no clear D. Trimming took off 0 bases at V and 6 bases at J, with 5 bases between the two ends. CDR3 size: 11 residues. Germline V CDR1 and CDR2: DFQATT, SNEGSKA (reference sequence).

This sequence joins TRBV27 and TRBJ2-3; perhaps TRBD1 as D (6 bases). The ends were cut back, 7 bases at V and 5 bases at J, with 19 bases in the middle. This CDR3 has 15 residues. Germline loops: CDR1 MNHEY, CDR2 SMNVEV (reference sequence). CDR3 sequence (DNA): TGTGCCAGCACGCTTATGGGGCAGGGGAGAGATACGCAGTATTTT. This encodes CASTLMGQGRDTQYF.

The sample holds a few counts of this clone. This chain joins TRBV6-1 and TRBJ1-1; 9 bases are shared with TRBD1. CDR3 length: 16 amino acids. The germline V gene has CDR1 MNHNS and CDR2 SASEGT. V shed 1 base and J 1 base; nucleotides not matched to a gene: 4. CDR3 bases: TGTGCCAGCAGTGAAGTTGAGGGACAGGGGAACACTGAAGCTTTCTTT. Translating it yields CASSEVEGQGNTEAFF.

This clone appeared once. CDR3 coding DNA: TGTGCCACCCGTGGGCCCTATTATTACTCTGGGGCCAACGTCCTGACTTTC. Translated: CATRGPYYYSGANVLTF. The gene calls are TRBV9 and TRBJ2-6; D gene uncertain. CDR1 is SGDLS and CDR2 is YYNGEE in the germline V gene. The CDR3 loop spans 17 amino acids. Trimming shortened V by 9 bases and J by 0 bases, and 19 bases separated the two germline ends.

This sequence joins TRBV5-3 and TRBJ1-2, with D uncertain. TRBV5-3 is classed as an ORF, of uncertain function. CDR3 length: 15 residues. V was shortened by 1 base and J by 2 bases, with 12 bases between the two germline ends. The CDR3 protein is CARSLTHRPNYGYTF. The CDR3 DNA follows: TGTGCCAGAAGCTTGACTCACCGCCCCAACTATGGCTACACCTTC.

This clone was picked up one time. This rearrangement joins TRBV28 to TRBJ2-3, with 10 bases matching TRBD2. The J segment lost 2 bases and the V segment lost 6 bases, leaving 8 bases of the junction unmatched. The CDR3 contains 16 residues. The V gene's germline CDR1 is MDHEN and CDR2 SYDVKM. The CDR3 DNA reads as TGTGCCAGCAGCCCCGGGACTAGCGCCGACACAGATACGCAGTATTTT. This encodes CASSPGTSADTDTQYF.

The V call is TRBV5-6, the J call TRBJ1-2, with D unresolved. The germline gives CDR1 SGHDT, CDR2 YYEEEE. The V end lost 4 bases, the J end lost 7 bases, and 11 bases lay between the germline ends. There are 12 residues in the CDR3. The CDR3 reads CASSPAGGGYTF. The CDR3 nucleotides are TGTGCCAGCAGCCCGGCGGGCGGTGGCTACACCTTC.

The rearrangement uses TRBV18 and TRBJ1-2, with 12 nucleotides matching TRBD1. CDR1 is KGHSH and CDR2 is LQKENI in the germline V gene. This CDR3 region has 16 residues. J was trimmed by 8 bases and V by 2 bases; bases with no gene match: 9. The CDR3 region is CASSPISVGTGGGYTF. CDR3 nucleotide sequence: TGTGCCAGCTCACCAATCAGCGTAGGGACAGGGGGCGGCTACACCTTC.

The chain employs TRBV5-8 and TRBJ2-5; 8 positions agree with TRBD2. The germline gives CDR1 SGHTS, CDR2 YDEGEE. V was pared by 4 bases and J by 4 bases, with 15 bases of the junction left unmatched. The CDR3 spans 17 residues. The CDR3 loop reads CASSERLSGGKGETQYF. The CDR3 region has the DNA TGTGCCAGCAGCGAACGCCTGAGCGGGGGTAAAGGAGAGACCCAGTACTTC.

This chain uses TRBV6-5 with TRBJ2-7, with D possibly TRBD1 on 5 matching bases. With 6 bases removed from V and 6 bases from J, the gap between germline ends came to 9 bases. CDR3 length equals 11 residues. Per germline, CDR1 MNHEY and CDR2 SVGAGI. CDR3 loop: CASRRRAEQYF. The CDR3 DNA reads as TGTGCCAGCAGACGCAGGGCCGAGCAGTACTTC.

The CDR3 DNA reads as TGTGCCAGCAGCCAAGATGAAGTGGCGGGACAGATCTATGGCTACACCTTC. Amino acids: CASSQDEVAGQIYGYTF. The chain combines TRBV4-2 with TRBJ1-2; 7 positions agree with TRBD1. CDR1 is LGHNA and CDR2 is YNFKEQ in the germline V gene. The CDR3 runs 17 residues. V was pared by 0 bases and J by 4 bases, with 11 bases of the junction left unmatched.

The chain uses TRBV4-3 and TRBJ2-1; 10 positions agree with TRBD2. CDR1 and CDR2 from the germline V gene are LGHNA and YSLEER. CDR3 length: 18 residues. With 0 bases clipped from V and 1 base from J, the junction kept 6 bases outside the gene matches. The CDR3 bases are TGCGCCAGCAGCCAAGATCCTAGCGGGGGCCTGTCCTACAATGAGCAGTTCTTC. Translated: CASSQDPSGGLSYNEQFF.